The sequence of this T cell receptor (beta chain) was determined in a study of T cell responses to AZD1222 COVID-19 vaccine. Notes on this clone: As yet, its antigen is unknown.

Assay: immunoSEQ multiplex PCR; the TCRdb copy retains only in-frame clones and omits some. The table records under 200,000 clones, 70% to 90% of them present only once. V lost 2 bases and J 0 bases, leaving 7 bases between the germline ends. There are 14 residues in the CDR3. The germline CDR1 and CDR2 sequences are KGHSH and LQKENI. Whole-study findings and limits: White British people made up most donors, females outnumbered males, and clonal diversity was possibly underestimated.

This specimen consisted of peripheral blood, obtained 28 days after the second AZD1222 dose. This clonotype was sampled from an adult who received the AZD1222 COVID-19 vaccine. This chain connects TRBV18 to TRBJ1-1, with D possibly TRBD1 on 5 matching bases. The DNA for the CDR3 is TGTGCCAGCTCACCAAGGGACCTGAACACTGAAGCTTTCTTT. Protein product: CASSPRDLNTEAFF.